This T cell receptor (beta chain) was captured in a study of blood T cell repertoires in COVID-19. Study as a whole: Sources were T cells, B-cell-depleted T cells, or PBMCs; the material itself was cDNA or gDNA.

Germline CDR1 is SGHRS and CDR2 is YFSETQ. V shed 4 bases and J 4 bases; nucleotides not matched to a gene: 6. The CDR3 covers 16 residues. This table comes from immunoSEQ multiplex PCR, and its TCRdb copy is limited to in-frame clones, with some not included. This table holds 150,000 to 160,000 clones, 84% found once. Input material: peripheral blood. The rearrangement uses TRBV5-1 and TRBJ2-2; 11 positions match TRBD1. This receptor was identified in a woman aged 50 to 60 with acute or convalescent COVID-19. In DNA, the CDR3 is TGCGCCAGCAGCGTCGGACAGGGGGCTGGCACCGGGGAGCTGTTTTTT. Residues: CASSVGQGAGTGELFF. Supplemented by reference TRBV5-1 and TRBJ2-2, the full variable domain reads KAGVTQTPRYLIKTRGQQVTLSCSPISGHRSVSWYQQTPGQGLQFLFEYFSETQRNKGNFPGRFSGRQFSNSRSEMNVSTLELGDSALYLCASSVGQGAGTGELFFGEGSRLTVL.